This T cell receptor beta chain was profiled in a study of yellow fever vaccine responses in identical twins. A single record per CDR3 protein comes from TCRdb applying MiXCR to the RT-PCR reads. The table lists about 13,000 distinct CDR3 sequences, 70% to 90% of them singletons. This CDR3 has 15 residues. The V end was cut by 4 bases, the J end by 3 bases, with 17 bases between. Germline V lookup: CDR1 SGHDT, CDR2 YYEEEE. This specimen was T cells from blood (PBMCs), unsorted or a sorted subset (not recorded which), taken before or after yellow fever vaccination (not recorded which). The rearrangement links TRBV5-6 to TRBJ2-7, with TRBD1 as a possible D gene (7 bases). The sequence came from a woman younger than 30 who received the yellow fever vaccine. The CDR3 reads CASSTMTGRIYEQYF. CDR3 DNA: TGTGCCAGCAGCACCATGACAGGGAGGATCTACGAGCAGTACTTC.